Presented here are 17 T cell receptor beta chains from one specimen sequenced in a study of shared T cell receptors in the human thymus. Here immunoSEQ multiplex PCR was the method, and the copy in TCRdb shows in-frame clones only, minus some. The sample includes 500,000 to 550,000 clones, about four fifths seen only once; the top ten take about 0.013%. The same sample was also studied in work on human thymus T cells.

Material: thymocytes. The receptors were gathered from a boy less than two years old with a congenital heart defect.

V is TRBV11-3 and J is TRBJ2-7, with 7 bases that match TRBD2. The CDR3 extends over 15 amino acids. Germline lookup yields CDR1 SGHNT and CDR2 YENEEA. V dropped 1 base and J dropped 4; count of bases not matched to a gene: 7. In DNA form, the CDR3 reads TGTGCCAGCAGCTTAGTAAACGGGAGGAGATACGAGCAGTACTTC. Its protein is CASSLVNGRRYEQYF. The full variable domain, rest sourced from reference TRBV11-3 and TRBJ2-7, is EAGVVQSPRYKIIEKKQPVAFWCNPISGHNTLYWYLQNLGQGPELLIRYENEEAVDDSQLPKDRFSAERLKGVDSTLKIQPAELGDSAVYLCASSLVNGRRYEQYFGPGTRLTVT.

In this sample, this clone turned up a few times. The chain is built from TRBV7-2 and TRBJ1-3, with 7 bases fitting TRBD1. CDR1 and CDR2 from the germline V gene are SGHTA and FQGNSA. CDR3 size: 15 residues. J gave up 3 bases and V 5 bases, and 7 bases lay outside the gene matches. Here the CDR3 reads CASSLARGDGNTIYF. The CDR3 DNA sequence: TGTGCCAGCAGCCTTGCCAGGGGGGATGGAAACACCATATATTTT.

The rearrangement links TRBV4-2 to TRBJ2-3, with TRBD2 identical over 7 bases. CDR1 LGHNA and CDR2 YNFKEQ come from the germline V gene. The CDR3 extends over 16 amino acids. The V gene end was trimmed by 0 bases and the J gene end by 6 bases; junction bases not matched to a gene: 9. In DNA, the CDR3 is TGTGCCAGCAGCCAAGATTCGCGGGGAGGGCCCGATACGCAGTATTTT. This sequence encodes CASSQDSRGGPDTQYF.

This clone has a handful of counts. This sequence joins TRBV6-1 and TRBJ2-2; 9 bases map to TRBD1. The ends lost 2 bases at V and 2 bases at J; junction bases unmatched: 12. The CDR3 spans 19 residues. In germline, CDR1 is MNHNS, CDR2 SASEGT. CDR3 coding DNA: TGTGCCAGCAGTGAACCCCACCCTCCGACAGGGGGAAACACCGGGGAGCTGTTTTTT. Translating gives CASSEPHPPTGGNTGELFF.

The DNA for the CDR3 is TGTGCCAGCAGTGGAAGGGAGAATGAAAAACTGTTTTTT. This encodes CASSGRENEKLFF. The chain recombines TRBV28 with TRBJ1-4; D remains ambiguous. This CDR3 comprises 13 residues. Germline CDR1 is MDHEN and CDR2 is SYDVKM. V was clipped by 5 bases and J by 5 bases, with 9 bases between them.

The genes are TRBV27 and TRBJ2-7; D perhaps matches TRBD1 (6 bases). V was trimmed by 5 bases and J by 6 bases, leaving 26 bases between them. CDR3 length equals 17 residues. Germline V gene data show CDR1 as MNHEY and CDR2 as SMNVEV (reference sequence). In nucleotides, the CDR3 is TGTGCCAGCAGTGACCCTCCTGGACAGTCAACCCTGGGCGAGCAGTACTTC. It specifies CASSDPPGQSTLGEQYF.

The chain recombines TRBV5-1 with TRBJ2-7; 7 nucleotides match TRBD2. Trimming at V came to 2 bases and at J to 4 bases, leaving 9 bases not matched to a gene. Germline assignment: CDR1 SGHRS and CDR2 YFSETQ. CDR3 length: 15 amino acids. The CDR3 region is CASSLRLAEIYEQYF. The CDR3 region has the DNA TGCGCCAGCAGCTTACGGCTAGCGGAGATTTACGAGCAGTACTTC.

CDR3 region: CASSRGNTGELFF. The DNA of the CDR3 is TGCGCCAGCAGTCGGGGGAACACCGGGGAGCTGTTTTTT. This sequence joins TRBV10-2 and TRBJ2-2; tentative D call: TRBD2 (5 bases). Trimming left V 5 bases short and J 1 base short, with 5 bases between. CDR1 WSHSY and CDR2 SAAADI come from the germline V gene. The CDR3 extends over 13 amino acids.

DNA of the CDR3: TGTGCCAGCAGTGCCCGGGCGGGGGGACTAGCTGAATGCTACGAGCAGTACTTC. It specifies CASSARAGGLAECYEQYF. V is TRBV6-4 and J is TRBJ2-7, with 9 bases that match TRBD2. The CDR3 has 18 amino acids. Germline V gives CDR1 MRHNA, CDR2 SNTAGT. The J segment lost 3 bases and the V segment lost 4 bases, leaving 16 bases of the junction unmatched.

The chain joins TRBV15 to TRBJ2-5; 7 nucleotides align to TRBD1. This CDR3 spans 16 amino acids. CDR1 LNHNV and CDR2 YYDKDF come from the germline V gene (reference sequence). The V and J ends lost 5 bases and 5 bases, in that order; junction bases with no gene match: 14. This chain's CDR3 is CATSVRNRGYRETQYF. CDR3 DNA: TGTGCCACCAGCGTAAGGAACAGGGGTTATAGGGAGACCCAGTACTTC.

CDR3: CASSFSGLTDTQYF. The CDR3 region has the DNA TGTGCCAGCAGCTTTAGCGGCCTGACAGATACGCAGTATTTT. This chain joins TRBV13 and TRBJ2-3; the D gene is possibly TRBD2 (6 bases). The CDR3 loop spans 14 amino acids. Germline CDR1 reads PRHDT; CDR2 reads FYEKMQ (reference sequence). The V end was cut by 3 bases, the J end by 3 bases, with 10 bases between.

In its sample, this clone was seen once. This rearrangement joins TRBV9 to TRBJ1-1; 9 nucleotides line up with TRBD1. Germline CDR1 is SGDLS and CDR2 is YYNGEE. The CDR3 is 14 residues long. J lost 2 bases, V lost 3 bases, and 2 bases had no gene match. CDR3 bases: TGTGCCAGCAGCGCGGGACAGGGAAACACTGAAGCTTTCTTT. Residues: CASSAGQGNTEAFF.

This clone has a handful of counts. This chain connects TRBV10-3 to TRBJ2-1; no definite D call. The germline V gene encodes CDR1 ENHRY and CDR2 SYGVKD. Trimming cost V 3 bases and J 0 bases, with 12 bases left between them. The CDR3 spans 16 residues. As DNA, the CDR3 is TGTGCCATCAGTGATCTCCAGCGCAGCTCCTACAATGAGCAGTTCTTC. Protein: CAISDLQRSSYNEQFF.

The chain combines TRBV9 with TRBJ2-7; 15 positions agree with TRBD2. Germline CDR1 reads SGDLS; CDR2 reads YYNGEE. The CDR3 length is 19 residues. V was pared by 4 bases and J by 4 bases, with 15 bases of the junction left unmatched. The CDR3 sequence is CASSHPTGLAGGLGYEQYF. The CDR3 DNA is TGTGCCAGCAGCCACCCAACTGGACTAGCGGGAGGGCTTGGATACGAGCAGTACTTC.

The chain combines TRBV6-5 with TRBJ1-1, with 7 bases that match TRBD1. V was clipped by 0 bases and J by 6 bases; unmatched bases: 7. The CDR3 is 15 residues long. Germline CDR1 MNHEY, CDR2 SVGAGI. In nucleotides, the CDR3 is TGTGCCAGCAGTTACTCTGCCAGGGGGTGGCCTGAAGCTTTCTTT. Amino acids: CASSYSARGWPEAFF.

The chain has TRBV6-4 and TRBJ2-1; 7 nucleotides match TRBD1. V gave up 6 bases and J gave up 8 bases; unmatched junction bases: 16. The CDR3 sequence is 16 residues long. Germline CDR1 reads MRHNA; CDR2 reads SNTAGT. CDR3 protein: CASSLFGQDTFDEQFF. The CDR3 DNA follows: TGTGCCAGCAGCTTGTTCGGACAGGATACCTTCGATGAGCAGTTCTTC.

The J gene is TRBJ2-3, the V gene TRBV7-2; 8 nucleotides align to TRBD2. V lost 5 bases to trimming and J lost 3 bases; unmatched junction nucleotides: 10. Germline loops: CDR1 SGHTA, CDR2 FQGNSA. The CDR3 sequence is 16 residues long. The CDR3 here is CASSPGTRMGTDTQYF. The CDR3, as DNA: TGTGCCAGCAGCCCAGGGACTAGAATGGGAACAGATACGCAGTATTTT.